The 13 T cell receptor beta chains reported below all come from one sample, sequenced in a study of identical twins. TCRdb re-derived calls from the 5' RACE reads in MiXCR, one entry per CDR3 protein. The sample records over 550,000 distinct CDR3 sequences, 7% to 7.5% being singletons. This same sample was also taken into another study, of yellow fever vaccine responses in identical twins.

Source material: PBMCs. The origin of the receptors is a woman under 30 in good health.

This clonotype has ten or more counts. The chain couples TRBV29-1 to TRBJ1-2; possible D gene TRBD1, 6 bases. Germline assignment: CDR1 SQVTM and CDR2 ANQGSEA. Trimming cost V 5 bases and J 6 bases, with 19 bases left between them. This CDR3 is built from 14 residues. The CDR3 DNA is TGCAGCGTTAGTAGGGGGGGCGCCTTAGATGGCTACACCTTC. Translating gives CSVSRGGALDGYTF.

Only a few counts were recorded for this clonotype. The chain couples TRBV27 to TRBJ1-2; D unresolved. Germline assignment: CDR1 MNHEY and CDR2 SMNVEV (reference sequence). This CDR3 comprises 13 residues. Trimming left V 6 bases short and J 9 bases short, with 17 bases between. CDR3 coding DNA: TGTGCCAGCAGCCCAACTGGACCTCCGAGCTACACCTTC. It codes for CASSPTGPPSYTF.

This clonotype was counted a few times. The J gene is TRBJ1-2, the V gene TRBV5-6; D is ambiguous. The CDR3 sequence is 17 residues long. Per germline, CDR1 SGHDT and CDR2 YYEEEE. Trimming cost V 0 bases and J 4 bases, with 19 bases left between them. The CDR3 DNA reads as TGTGCCAGCAGCTTGGTTCTTTCGCTACAGACTTCCTATGGCTACACCTTC. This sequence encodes CASSLVLSLQTSYGYTF.

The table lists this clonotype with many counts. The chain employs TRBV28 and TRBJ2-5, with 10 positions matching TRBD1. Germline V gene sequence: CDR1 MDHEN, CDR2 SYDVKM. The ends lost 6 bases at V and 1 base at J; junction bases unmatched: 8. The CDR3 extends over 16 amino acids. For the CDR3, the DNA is TGTGCCAGCAGCATACCGGGACAGGGGTCCCAAGAGACCCAGTACTTC. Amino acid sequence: CASSIPGQGSQETQYF.

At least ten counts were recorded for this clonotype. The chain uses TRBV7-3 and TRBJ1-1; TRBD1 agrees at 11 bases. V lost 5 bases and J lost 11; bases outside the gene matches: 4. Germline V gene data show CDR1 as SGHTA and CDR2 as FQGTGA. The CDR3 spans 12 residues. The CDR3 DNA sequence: TGTGCCAGCAGCCCCGGACAGGGGGCGGCTTTCTTT. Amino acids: CASSPGQGAAFF.

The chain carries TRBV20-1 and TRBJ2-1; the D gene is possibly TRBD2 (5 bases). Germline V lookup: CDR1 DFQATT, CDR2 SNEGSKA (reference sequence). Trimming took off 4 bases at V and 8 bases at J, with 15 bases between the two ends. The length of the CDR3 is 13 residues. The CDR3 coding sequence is TGCAGTGCTACCGGACTCCCTGGCGATGAGCAGTTCTTC. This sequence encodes CSATGLPGDEQFF.

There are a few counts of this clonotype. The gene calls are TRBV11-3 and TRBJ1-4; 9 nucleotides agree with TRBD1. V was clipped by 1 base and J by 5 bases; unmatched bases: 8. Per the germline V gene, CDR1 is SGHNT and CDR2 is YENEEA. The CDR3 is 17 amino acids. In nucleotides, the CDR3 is TGTGCCAGCAGCTTAGTCTATCGCGGACAGGGGAATGAAAAACTGTTTTTT. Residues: CASSLVYRGQGNEKLFF.

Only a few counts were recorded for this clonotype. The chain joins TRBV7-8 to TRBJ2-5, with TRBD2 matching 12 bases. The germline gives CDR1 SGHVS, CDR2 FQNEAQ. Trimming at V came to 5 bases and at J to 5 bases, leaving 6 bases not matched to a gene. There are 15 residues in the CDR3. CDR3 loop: CASSTTSGRGETQYF. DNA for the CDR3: TGTGCCAGCAGCACGACTAGCGGGAGAGGCGAGACCCAGTACTTC.

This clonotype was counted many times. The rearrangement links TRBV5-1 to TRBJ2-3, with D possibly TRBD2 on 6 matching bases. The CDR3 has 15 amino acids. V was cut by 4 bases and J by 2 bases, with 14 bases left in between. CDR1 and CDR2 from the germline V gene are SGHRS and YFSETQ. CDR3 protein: CASSPGLTNTDTQYF. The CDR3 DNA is TGCGCCAGCAGCCCGGGACTGACGAACACAGATACGCAGTATTTT.

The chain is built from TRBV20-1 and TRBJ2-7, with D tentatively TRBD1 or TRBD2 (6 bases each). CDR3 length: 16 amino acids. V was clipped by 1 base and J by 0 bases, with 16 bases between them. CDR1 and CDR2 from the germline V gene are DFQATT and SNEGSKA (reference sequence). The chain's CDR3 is CSARGGRGPSSYEQYF. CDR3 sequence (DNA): TGCAGTGCTAGAGGAGGTCGGGGGCCGAGCTCCTACGAGCAGTACTTC.

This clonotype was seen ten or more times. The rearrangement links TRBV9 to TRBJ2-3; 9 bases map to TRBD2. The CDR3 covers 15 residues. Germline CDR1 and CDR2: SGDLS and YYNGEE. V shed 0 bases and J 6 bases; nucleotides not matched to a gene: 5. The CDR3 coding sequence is TGTGCCAGCAGCGTAGTAGGACTAGCGTACGATACGCAGTATTTT. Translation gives CASSVVGLAYDTQYF.

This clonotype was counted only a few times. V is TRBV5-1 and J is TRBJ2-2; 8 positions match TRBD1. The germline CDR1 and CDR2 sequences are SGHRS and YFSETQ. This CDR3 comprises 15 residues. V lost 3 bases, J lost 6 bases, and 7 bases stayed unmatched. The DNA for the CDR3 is TGCGCCAGCAGCTCCGACAGGGGCCCCGCCGGGGAGCTGTTTTTT. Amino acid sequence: CASSSDRGPAGELFF. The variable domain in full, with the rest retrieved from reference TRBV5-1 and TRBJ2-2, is KAGVTQTPRYLIKTRGQQVTLSCSPISGHRSVSWYQQTPGQGLQFLFEYFSETQRNKGNFPGRFSGRQFSNSRSEMNVSTLELGDSALYLCASSSDRGPAGELFFGEGSRLTVL.

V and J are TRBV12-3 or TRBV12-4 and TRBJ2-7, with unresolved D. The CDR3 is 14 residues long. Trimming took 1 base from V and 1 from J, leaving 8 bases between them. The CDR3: CASSLEVGSYEQYF. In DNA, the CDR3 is TGTGCCAGCAGTTTAGAGGTCGGATCCTACGAGCAGTACTTC.